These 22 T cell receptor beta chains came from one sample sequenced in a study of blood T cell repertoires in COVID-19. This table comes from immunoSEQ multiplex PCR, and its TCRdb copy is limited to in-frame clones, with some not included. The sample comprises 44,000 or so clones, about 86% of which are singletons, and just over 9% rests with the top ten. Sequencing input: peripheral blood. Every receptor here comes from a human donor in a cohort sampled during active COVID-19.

CDR3 sequence: CASSQGLGNTIYF. The CDR3 nucleotides are TGTGCCAGCAGCCAGGGGCTTGGAAACACCATATATTTT. The V and J genes are TRBV5-6 and TRBJ1-3; D perhaps matches TRBD1 (6 bases). Germline loops: CDR1 SGHDT, CDR2 YYEEEE. The CDR3 has 13 amino acids. V dropped 4 bases and J dropped 3 bases, with 8 bases sitting between them.

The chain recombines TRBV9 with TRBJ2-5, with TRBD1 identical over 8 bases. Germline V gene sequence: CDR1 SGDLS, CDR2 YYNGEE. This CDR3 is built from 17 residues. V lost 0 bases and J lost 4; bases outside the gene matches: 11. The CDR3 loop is CASSVAPKTGVPETQYF. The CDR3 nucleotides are TGTGCCAGCAGCGTAGCCCCGAAGACAGGGGTGCCAGAGACCCAGTACTTC. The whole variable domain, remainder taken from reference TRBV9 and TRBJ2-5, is DSGVTQTPKHLITATGQRVTLRCSPRSGDLSVYWYQQSLDQGLQFLIQYYNGEERAKGNILERFSAQQFPDLHSELNLSSLELGDSALYFCASSVAPKTGVPETQYFGPGTRLLVL.

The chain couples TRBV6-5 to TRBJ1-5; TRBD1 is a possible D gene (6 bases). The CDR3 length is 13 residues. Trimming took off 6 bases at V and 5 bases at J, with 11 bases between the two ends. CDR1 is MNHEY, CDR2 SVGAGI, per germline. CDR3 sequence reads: CASRRRGDQPQHF. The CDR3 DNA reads TGTGCCAGCAGACGCAGGGGAGATCAGCCCCAGCATTTT.

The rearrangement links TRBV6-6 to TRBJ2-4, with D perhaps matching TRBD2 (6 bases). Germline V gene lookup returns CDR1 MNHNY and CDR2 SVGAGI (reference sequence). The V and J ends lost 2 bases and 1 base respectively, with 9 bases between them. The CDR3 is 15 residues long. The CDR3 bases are TGTGCCAGCAGTTACCGGGAGAGGGCCAAAAACATTCAGTACTTC. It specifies CASSYRERAKNIQYF.

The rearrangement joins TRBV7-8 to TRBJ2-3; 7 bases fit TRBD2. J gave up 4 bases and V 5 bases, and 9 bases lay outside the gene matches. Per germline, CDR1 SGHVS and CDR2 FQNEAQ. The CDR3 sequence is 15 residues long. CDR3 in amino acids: CASSGRVLKADTQYF. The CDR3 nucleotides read TGTGCCAGCAGCGGGAGGGTACTCAAGGCAGATACGCAGTATTTT.

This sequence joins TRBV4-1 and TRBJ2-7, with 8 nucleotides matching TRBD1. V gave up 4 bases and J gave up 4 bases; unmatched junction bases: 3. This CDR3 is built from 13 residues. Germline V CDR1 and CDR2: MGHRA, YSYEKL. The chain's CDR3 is CASSLTGGYEQYF. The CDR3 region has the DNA TGCGCCAGCAGCCTTACAGGGGGATACGAGCAGTACTTC.

The CDR3 DNA is TGTGCCAGCAGCCAAGACTCACAGGTTCACACCGGGGAGCTGTTTTTT. It yields the protein CASSQDSQVHTGELFF. The chain recombines TRBV3-1 (or the pseudogene TRBV3-2) with TRBJ2-2, with D possibly matching TRBD1 (5 bases). The germline V gene encodes CDR1 LGHDT and CDR2 YNNKEL (reference sequence). The ends were cut back, 0 bases at V and 3 bases at J, with 11 bases in the middle. The length of the CDR3 is 16 residues.

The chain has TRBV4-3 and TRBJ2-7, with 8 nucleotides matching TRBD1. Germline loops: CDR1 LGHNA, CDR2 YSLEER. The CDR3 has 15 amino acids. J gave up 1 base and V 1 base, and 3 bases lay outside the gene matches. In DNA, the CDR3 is TGCGCCAGCAGCCAAGGACGACAGGGGTCCTACGAGCAGTACTTC. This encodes CASSQGRQGSYEQYF.

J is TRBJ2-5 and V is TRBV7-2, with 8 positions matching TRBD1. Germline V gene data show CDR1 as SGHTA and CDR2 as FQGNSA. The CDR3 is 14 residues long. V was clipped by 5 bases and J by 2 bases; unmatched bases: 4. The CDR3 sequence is CASSMNRGQETQYF. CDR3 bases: TGTGCCAGCAGCATGAACAGGGGGCAAGAGACCCAGTACTTC.

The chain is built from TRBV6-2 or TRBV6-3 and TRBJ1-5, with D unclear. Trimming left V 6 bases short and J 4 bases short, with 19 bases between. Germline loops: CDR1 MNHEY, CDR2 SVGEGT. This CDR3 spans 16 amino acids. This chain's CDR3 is CASSPAGHPGNQPQHF. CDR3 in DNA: TGTGCCAGCAGCCCTGCGGGCCACCCCGGGAATCAGCCCCAGCATTTT.

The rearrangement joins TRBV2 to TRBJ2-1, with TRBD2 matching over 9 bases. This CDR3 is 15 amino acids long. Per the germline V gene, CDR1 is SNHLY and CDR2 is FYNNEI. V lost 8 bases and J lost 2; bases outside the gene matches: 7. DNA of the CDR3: TGTGCCAGCCGTACGGCTAGCGGGACCTACAATGAGCAGTTCTTC. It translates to CASRTASGTYNEQFF.

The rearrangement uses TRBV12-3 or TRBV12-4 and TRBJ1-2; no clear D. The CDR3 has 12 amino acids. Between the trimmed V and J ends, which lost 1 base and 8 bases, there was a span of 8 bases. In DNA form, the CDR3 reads TGTGCCAGCAGTTTAGATCGGTACGGCTACACCTTC. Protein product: CASSLDRYGYTF.

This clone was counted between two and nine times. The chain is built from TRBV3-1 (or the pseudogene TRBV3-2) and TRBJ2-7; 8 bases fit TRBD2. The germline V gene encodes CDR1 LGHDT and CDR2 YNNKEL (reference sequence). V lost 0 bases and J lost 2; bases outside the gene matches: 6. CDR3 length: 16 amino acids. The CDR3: CASSQDLTSGTYEQYF. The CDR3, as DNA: TGTGCCAGCAGCCAAGATCTAACTAGCGGCACCTACGAGCAGTACTTC.

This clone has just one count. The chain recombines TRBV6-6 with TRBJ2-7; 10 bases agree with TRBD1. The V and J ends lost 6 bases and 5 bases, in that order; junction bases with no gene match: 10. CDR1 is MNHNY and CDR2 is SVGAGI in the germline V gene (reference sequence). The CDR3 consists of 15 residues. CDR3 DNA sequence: TGTGCCAGCAGGGGGACCGGGACAGGGGTCCACGAGCAGTACTTC. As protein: CASRGTGTGVHEQYF.

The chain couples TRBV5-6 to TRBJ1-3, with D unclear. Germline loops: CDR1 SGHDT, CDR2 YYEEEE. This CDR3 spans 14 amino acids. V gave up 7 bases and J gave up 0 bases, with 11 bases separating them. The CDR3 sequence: CASGPQPSGNTIYF. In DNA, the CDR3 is TGTGCCAGCGGCCCACAGCCCTCTGGAAACACCATATATTTT.

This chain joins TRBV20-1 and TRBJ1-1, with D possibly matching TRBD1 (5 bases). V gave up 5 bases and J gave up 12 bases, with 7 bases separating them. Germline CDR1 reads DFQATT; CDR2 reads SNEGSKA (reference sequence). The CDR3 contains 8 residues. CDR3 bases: TGCAGTGCTTCAGGGTCTTTCTTT. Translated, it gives CSASGSFF.

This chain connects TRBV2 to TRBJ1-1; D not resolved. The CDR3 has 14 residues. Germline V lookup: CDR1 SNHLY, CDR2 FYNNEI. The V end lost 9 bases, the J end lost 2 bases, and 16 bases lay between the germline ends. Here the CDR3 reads CASKWEGSNTEAFF. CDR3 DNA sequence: TGTGCCAGTAAGTGGGAGGGCAGTAACACTGAAGCTTTCTTT.

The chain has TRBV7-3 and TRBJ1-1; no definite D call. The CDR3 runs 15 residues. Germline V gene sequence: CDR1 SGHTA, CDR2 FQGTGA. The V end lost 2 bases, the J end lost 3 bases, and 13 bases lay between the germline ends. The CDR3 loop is CASSLSHSVYTEAFF. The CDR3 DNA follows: TGTGCCAGCAGCTTATCCCACAGTGTTTACACTGAAGCTTTCTTT.

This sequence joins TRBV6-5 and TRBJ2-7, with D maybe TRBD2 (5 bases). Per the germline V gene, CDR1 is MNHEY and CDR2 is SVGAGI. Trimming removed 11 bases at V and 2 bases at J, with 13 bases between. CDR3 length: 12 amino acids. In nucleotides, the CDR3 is TGTGCCCTGGACGGACTCACCTACGAGCAGTACTTC. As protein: CALDGLTYEQYF.

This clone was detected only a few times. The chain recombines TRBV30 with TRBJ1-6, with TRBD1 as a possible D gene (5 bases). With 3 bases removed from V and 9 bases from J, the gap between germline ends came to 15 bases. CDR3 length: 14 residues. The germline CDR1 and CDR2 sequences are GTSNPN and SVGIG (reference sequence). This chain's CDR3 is CAWRSTGGGSPLHF. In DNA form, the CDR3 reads TGTGCCTGGAGGTCAACAGGTGGTGGTTCACCCCTCCACTTT.

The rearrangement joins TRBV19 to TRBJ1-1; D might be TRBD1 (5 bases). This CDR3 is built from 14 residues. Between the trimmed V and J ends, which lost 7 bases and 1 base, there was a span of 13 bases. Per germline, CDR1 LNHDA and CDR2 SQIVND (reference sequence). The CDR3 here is CASNWGRGNTEAFF. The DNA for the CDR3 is TGTGCCAGTAATTGGGGTAGGGGGAACACTGAAGCTTTCTTT. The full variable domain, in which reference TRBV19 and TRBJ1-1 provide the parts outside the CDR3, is DGGITQSPKYLFRKEGQNVTLSCEQNLNHDAMYWYRQDPGQGLRLIYYSQIVNDFQKGDIAEGYSVSREKKESFPLTVTSAQKNPTAFYLCASNWGRGNTEAFFGQGTRLTVV.

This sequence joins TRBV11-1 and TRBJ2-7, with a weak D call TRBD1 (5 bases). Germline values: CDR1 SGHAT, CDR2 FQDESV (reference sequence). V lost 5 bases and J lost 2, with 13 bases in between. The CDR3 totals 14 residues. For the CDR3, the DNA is TGTGCCAGCAGCCCAGAGGCAGGGACCTACGAGCAGTACTTC. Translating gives CASSPEAGTYEQYF. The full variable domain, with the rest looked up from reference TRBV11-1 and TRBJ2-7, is EAEVAQSPRYKITEKSQAVAFWCDPISGHATLYWYRQILGQGPELLVQFQDESVVDDSQLPKDRFSAERLKGVDSTLKIQPAELGDSAMYLCASSPEAGTYEQYFGPGTRLTVT.